What follows are 25 T cell receptor beta chains derived from one specimen sequenced in a study of T cells in Graves' hyperthyroidism and ophthalmopathy. Amplification of TCR beta CDR3 regions used RNA as the template. HTBI primers were employed in a first-round RT-PCR of the TCR CDR3. TCRdb used MiXCR to reprocess the multiplex PCR reads, holding one entry per CDR3 protein. The repertoire includes about 640,000 distinct CDR3 sequences, roughly 20% of them detected once, and over 30% sits in the top ten. Sequences were obtained from blood. All receptors derive from a man aged 25 to 40 with Graves' ophthalmopathy.

This clonotype came up many times. This chain connects TRBV30 to TRBJ1-1; weak D call: TRBD1 (5 bases). The V gene lost 0 bases and the J gene lost 1 base, with 6 bases spanning the gap. CDR3 length equals 13 residues. Germline V lookup: CDR1 GTSNPN, CDR2 SVGIG (reference sequence). CDR3 DNA: TGTGCCTGGAGTGTAGGGGAGAACACTGAAGCTTTCTTT. Protein product: CAWSVGENTEAFF. Filled out from reference TRBV30 and TRBJ1-1, the complete variable domain reads SQTIHQWPATLVQPVGSPLSLECTVEGTSNPNLYWYRQAAGRGLQLLFYSVGIGQISSEVPQNLSASRPQDRQFILSSKKLLLSDSGFYLCAWSVGENTEAFFGQGTRLTVV.

This chain uses TRBV18 with TRBJ1-1; D call uncertain. The CDR3 contains 17 residues. Trimming removed 0 bases at V and 3 bases at J, with 17 bases between. From germline, CDR1 is KGHSH and CDR2 LQKENI. The CDR3 nucleotides are TGTGCCAGCTCACCACCTTTGGATGAGGGAAAAGACACTGAAGCTTTCTTT. Translating it yields CASSPPLDEGKDTEAFF.

This clonotype was found many times. V usage is TRBV3-1 and J usage is TRBJ2-5; D may match TRBD1 or TRBD2 (7 bases each). The V and J ends lost 5 bases and 7 bases respectively, with 17 bases between them. The CDR3 is 14 amino acids. Germline CDR1 reads LGHDT; CDR2 reads YNNKEL (reference sequence). The CDR3 sequence: CASSDYKRDRTQYF. For the CDR3, the DNA is TGTGCCAGCAGCGACTATAAGCGGGACAGGACCCAGTACTTC.

For this clonotype: One junction end disagrees with the germline gene, perhaps due to a read error. This chain uses TRBV5-1 with TRBJ2-7; possible D gene TRBD2, 6 bases. The CDR3 spans 16 residues. Germline CDR1 is SGHRS and CDR2 is YFSETQ. The CDR3 nucleotides read TGTGCCAGCAGCGTTGGTTCGACTAGTGTCCCCTACGAGCAGTACTTC. The encoded protein is CASSVGSTSVPYEQYF.

The V call is TRBV2, the J call TRBJ1-2; D not certain. Germline CDR1 and CDR2: SNHLY and FYNNEI. V lost 8 bases, J lost 4 bases, and 17 bases lay in between. The CDR3 extends over 14 amino acids. This CDR3 reads CASGGEQWGYGYTF. The CDR3 DNA reads as TGTGCCAGCGGTGGGGAGCAGTGGGGCTATGGCTACACCTTC.

CDR3 region: CASTPGMVGGSWYIQYF. The CDR3 DNA sequence: TGTGCCAGCACCCCGGGAATGGTGGGAGGGAGCTGGTACATTCAGTACTTC. The chain is built from TRBV3-1 and TRBJ2-4; 7 positions match TRBD2. The J segment lost 8 bases and the V segment lost 7 bases, leaving 20 bases of the junction unmatched. Germline V gene sequence: CDR1 LGHDT, CDR2 YNNKEL (reference sequence). The CDR3 runs to 17 residues.

This clonotype was seen a few times. The chain couples TRBV6-2 or TRBV6-3 to TRBJ2-5, with 10 bases identical to TRBD2. Germline CDR1 MNHEY, CDR2 SVGEGT. V lost 0 bases to trimming and J lost 3 bases; unmatched junction nucleotides: 7. There are 17 residues in the CDR3. The CDR3 protein is CASSYSLWTSGKETQYF. CDR3 DNA sequence: TGTGCCAGCAGTTACTCGCTTTGGACTAGCGGAAAAGAGACCCAGTACTTC.

The chain combines TRBV5-1 with TRBJ2-5; no clear D. Germline loops: CDR1 SGHRS, CDR2 YFSETQ. CDR3 length: 15 amino acids. Trimming stripped 1 base from V and 1 base from J, with 11 bases between. For the CDR3, the DNA is TGCGCCAGCAGCTTGCAGACGCGTTCCCAAGAGACCCAGTACTTC. The encoded protein is CASSLQTRSQETQYF.

The rearrangement joins TRBV6-2 or TRBV6-3 to TRBJ2-3; unclear D gene. The germline V and J ends were trimmed by 10 bases and 8 bases, with 16 bases remaining between them. The CDR3 spans 12 residues. Germline CDR1 reads MNHEY; CDR2 reads SVGEGT. CDR3 loop: CATHRTMGTQYF. The CDR3 coding sequence is TGTGCCACTCATAGGACGATGGGTACGCAGTATTTT.

This clonotype was observed many times. V usage is TRBV12-3 or TRBV12-4 and J usage is TRBJ2-2; TRBD1 aligns across 10 bases. V lost 4 bases and J lost 4; bases outside the gene matches: 6. The CDR3 consists of 16 residues. The CDR3 coding sequence is TGTGCCAGCAGTTCCTCCGGGACAGGGGCCACCGGGGAGCTGTTTTTT. Translating it yields CASSSSGTGATGELFF.

CDR3 sequence: CASSLGAGPPSGANVLTF. DNA for the CDR3: TGTGCCAGCAGCTTGGGAGCGGGACCACCCTCTGGGGCCAACGTCCTGACTTTC. The V and J genes are TRBV5-6 and TRBJ2-6; 7 bases fit TRBD2. V shed 0 bases and J 0 bases; nucleotides not matched to a gene: 6. The CDR3 contains 18 residues. The germline CDR1 and CDR2 sequences are SGHDT and YYEEEE.

This chain joins TRBV5-1 and TRBJ2-3; D is possibly TRBD1 (6 bases). Germline CDR1 SGHRS, CDR2 YFSETQ. The CDR3 length is 16 residues. V was cut by 0 bases and J by 2 bases, with 13 bases left in between. As DNA, the CDR3 is TGCGCCAGCAGCTTGGGAGGGACACATTTCACAGATACGCAGTATTTT. Its translation: CASSLGGTHFTDTQYF.

The sample holds many counts of this clonotype. This rearrangement joins TRBV20-1 to TRBJ2-7, with a possible D match to TRBD1 (5 bases). The CDR3 has 12 residues. The germline V gene encodes CDR1 DFQATT and CDR2 SNEGSKA (reference sequence). Trimming removed 3 bases from V and 3 bases from J, with 9 bases in between. The CDR3 coding sequence is TGCAGTGCTAGGACAGTAAACTACGAGCAGTACTTC. It encodes CSARTVNYEQYF.

J is TRBJ2-7 and V is TRBV29-1; D may be TRBD1 (6 bases). The CDR3 loop spans 13 amino acids. V lost 2 bases and J 2 bases, leaving 10 bases between the germline ends. The germline gives CDR1 SQVTM, CDR2 ANQGSEA. CDR3 protein: CSVESDRTYEQYF. The CDR3 DNA sequence: TGCAGCGTTGAATCGGACAGAACCTACGAGCAGTACTTC.

This clonotype was detected a few times. The V call is TRBV18, the J call TRBJ1-4, with TRBD1 matching 9 bases. Per the germline V gene, CDR1 is KGHSH and CDR2 is LQKENI. The junction had 4 bases not matched to a gene; V was cut back by 0 bases and J by 8 bases. The CDR3 is 15 amino acids. The CDR3 DNA is TGTGCCAGCTCACCACCGACAGGGGGGCGAGAAAAACTGTTTTTT. Translating gives CASSPPTGGREKLFF. The full variable domain, completed using reference TRBV18 and TRBJ1-4, is NAGVMQNPRHLVRRRGQEARLRCSPMKGHSHVYWYRQLPEEGLKFMVYLQKENIIDESGMPKERFSAEFPKEGPSILRIQQVVRGDSAAYFCASSPPTGGREKLFFGSGTQLSVL.

This sequence joins TRBV4-3 and TRBJ2-3; D remains unclear. This CDR3 has 16 amino acids. V lost 1 base, J lost 1 base, and 12 bases lay in between. Germline loops: CDR1 LGHNA, CDR2 YSLEER. The CDR3 region is CASSQGPSRGTDTQYF. The CDR3 DNA reads TGCGCCAGCAGCCAAGGTCCCTCACGTGGCACAGATACGCAGTATTTT.

This clonotype came up many times. The chain couples TRBV2 to TRBJ2-3, with a tentative D call TRBD2 (6 bases). The ends were cut back, 6 bases at V and 3 bases at J, with 13 bases in the middle. The CDR3 runs 14 residues. CDR1 SNHLY and CDR2 FYNNEI come from the germline V gene. CDR3 in DNA: TGTGCCAGCAGCCGGGACTTTAGGACAGATACGCAGTATTTT. Translation: CASSRDFRTDTQYF.

The sample holds many counts of this clonotype. The rearrangement joins TRBV6-6 to TRBJ2-2; D is unclear. Trimming took 1 base from V and 6 from J, leaving 12 bases between them. Germline V gives CDR1 MNHNY, CDR2 SVGAGI (reference sequence). CDR3 length: 15 amino acids. CDR3: CASSYLSRNSGELFF. Here the CDR3 DNA reads TGTGCCAGCAGTTACTTGTCGAGAAATTCCGGGGAGCTGTTTTTT.

A single count supports this clonotype. The gene calls are TRBV6-2 or TRBV6-3 and TRBJ2-1; D perhaps matches TRBD2 (5 bases). Trimming removed 5 bases from V and 1 base from J, with 15 bases in between. The CDR3 totals 16 residues. CDR1 is MNHEY and CDR2 is SVGEGT in the germline V gene. The CDR3 DNA is TGTGCCAGCAGTGCAACCTCACTAGTTTCCTACAATGAGCAGTTCTTC. This translates into CASSATSLVSYNEQFF.

This clonotype was detected many times. The CDR3 reads CASSAGLAGVTDTQYF. The CDR3, as DNA: TGCGCCAGCAGCGCGGGACTAGCGGGAGTAACAGATACGCAGTATTTT. V usage is TRBV5-1 and J usage is TRBJ2-3; TRBD2 matches 14 bases. There are 16 residues in the CDR3. The J segment lost 3 bases and the V segment lost 4 bases, leaving 4 bases of the junction unmatched. Germline lookup yields CDR1 SGHRS and CDR2 YFSETQ.

This clonotype was counted a few times. V and J are TRBV20-1 and TRBJ1-5, with unresolved D. With 1 base removed from V and 0 bases from J, the gap between germline ends came to 13 bases. The CDR3 is 16 residues long. The germline V gene has CDR1 DFQATT and CDR2 SNEGSKA (reference sequence). The CDR3 region is CSARGAGSYSNQPQHF. In DNA, the CDR3 is TGCAGTGCTAGAGGTGCAGGATCCTATAGCAATCAGCCCCAGCATTTT.

The DNA of the CDR3 is TGTGCCAGCAGTTCGGGTCCAACGCCCTACGAGCAGTACTTC. Encoded protein: CASSSGPTPYEQYF. V usage is TRBV27 and J usage is TRBJ2-7; D gene uncertain. The germline V and J ends were trimmed by 4 bases and 2 bases, with 12 bases remaining between them. Germline V lookup: CDR1 MNHEY, CDR2 SMNVEV (reference sequence). The CDR3 totals 14 residues.

This clonotype was picked up a small number of times. The rearrangement links TRBV24-1 to TRBJ1-1; D is ambiguous. V was shortened by 9 bases and J by 7 bases, with 11 bases between the two germline ends. Germline values: CDR1 KGHDR, CDR2 SFDVKD. The CDR3 is 11 amino acids. CDR3 sequence reads: CATGAGNEAFF. The CDR3 DNA follows: TGTGCCACCGGAGCCGGGAATGAAGCTTTCTTT.

This clonotype has only a few counts. The gene calls are TRBV7-9 and TRBJ2-7; 13 positions match TRBD2. There are 16 residues in the CDR3. Germline V gene lookup returns CDR1 SEHNR and CDR2 FQNEAQ (reference sequence). Germline trimming cut 5 bases from V and 8 bases from J; bases unmatched to any gene: 12. The DNA of the CDR3 is TGTGCCAGCAGCCCTATGAGGGGGACTAGCGGGAATAAGCAGTACTTC. Translation gives CASSPMRGTSGNKQYF.

This clonotype showed up many times. The rearrangement uses TRBV6-1 and TRBJ2-7; 10 bases match TRBD1. Losses at the gene ends were 7 bases for V and 2 bases for J; bases not matched to a gene: 5. The CDR3 contains 14 residues. Germline CDR1 and CDR2: MNHNS and SASEGT. The chain's CDR3 is CASKLDRGTYEQYF. In DNA, the CDR3 is TGTGCCAGCAAGCTGGACAGGGGGACCTACGAGCAGTACTTC.